These 5 T cell receptor beta chains were all obtained from the same sample, sequenced in a study of cytomegalovirus exposure and HLA in healthy donors. The PCR used 60 Vbeta and 13 Jbeta primers. Data came from immunoSEQ multiplex PCR; TCRdb stores just in-frame clones and leaves some out. The sample yields around 200,000 clones, around 75% seen once. Sequencing was done on a sample of PBMCs. These receptors originate from a male donor in good health and CMV-seronegative.

J is TRBJ2-5 and V is TRBV7-3; D is possibly TRBD2 (5 bases). The CDR3 is 16 amino acids. V was cut by 1 base and J by 4 bases, with 16 bases left in between. CDR1 SGHTA and CDR2 FQGTGA come from the germline V gene. CDR3 sequence reads: CASSLSWASHRETQYF. In DNA, the CDR3 is TGTGCCAGCAGCTTAAGTTGGGCTAGCCATCGAGAGACCCAGTACTTC.

The chain recombines TRBV6-1 with TRBJ2-5; 7 bases align to TRBD1. The V gene's germline CDR1 is MNHNS and CDR2 SASEGT. This CDR3 contains 15 residues. The V segment lost 6 bases and the J segment 1 base; nucleotides outside the gene matches: 8. The CDR3 coding sequence is TGTGCCAGCAGGAAAACCCGGGACAGCCAAGAGACCCAGTACTTC. It translates to CASRKTRDSQETQYF.

The rearrangement uses TRBV19 and TRBJ1-4; TRBD1 matches at 8 bases. In germline, CDR1 is LNHDA, CDR2 SQIVND (reference sequence). The trim removed 9 bases at V and 3 bases at J, leaving 6 bases unmatched. The CDR3 has 14 amino acids. CDR3 bases: TGTGCCAGCCGACAGGGGTCGTCTAATGAAAAACTGTTTTTT. Its protein product is CASRQGSSNEKLFF.

This rearrangement joins TRBV4-2 to TRBJ2-7; 9 bases fit TRBD1. Germline CDR1 reads LGHNA; CDR2 reads YNFKEQ. The V and J ends lost 4 bases and 0 bases, in that order; junction bases with no gene match: 7. The CDR3 is made up of 16 amino acids. CDR3 nucleotides: TGTGCCAGCAGCCCCATCGGGACAGGGAGCTCCTACGAGCAGTACTTC. Translating gives CASSPIGTGSSYEQYF.

This chain joins TRBV6-1 and TRBJ2-3; D perhaps matches TRBD1 (5 bases). The V gene lost 3 bases and the J gene lost 0 bases, with 16 bases spanning the gap. CDR3 length: 17 residues. CDR1 and CDR2 (germline): MNHNS, SASEGT. DNA of the CDR3: TGTGCCAGCAGTGATATTCGACAGACGACTAGCACAGATACGCAGTATTTT. Amino acid sequence: CASSDIRQTTSTDTQYF.